The 16 T cell receptor beta chains given below trace back to one sample, sequenced in a study of OX40 agonist ivuxolimab in advanced cancers. Assay: immunoSEQ multiplex PCR; the TCRdb copy retains only in-frame clones and omits some. This table has 91,000 or so clones, 86% appearing once. The sample was CD4+ or CD8+ T cells sorted from blood, taken in a trial of the OX40 agonist ivuxolimab. The receptors derive from an adult with an advanced solid tumor such as melanoma, head and neck, liver or kidney cancer.

This chain joins TRBV10-1 and TRBJ1-1; the D gene is possibly TRBD1 (6 bases). The CDR3 sequence is 12 residues long. The germline gives CDR1 WNHNN, CDR2 SYGVQD (reference sequence). Trimming took off 5 bases at V and 9 bases at J, with 13 bases between the two ends. CDR3 sequence reads: CASSRNREKAFF. The CDR3 region has the DNA TGCGCCAGCAGTCGAAACAGGGAAAAAGCTTTCTTT.

V is TRBV6-1 and J is TRBJ1-1; 9 positions agree with TRBD1. Trimming cost V 10 bases and J 3 bases; bases outside gene matches: 3. The CDR3 loop spans 12 amino acids. Germline V CDR1 and CDR2: MNHNS, SASEGT. The CDR3 reads CAIRTGDTEAFF. The CDR3 coding sequence is TGTGCCATCAGGACAGGGGACACTGAAGCTTTCTTT.

The CDR3 DNA sequence: TGTGCCAGCAGTTTGAGACAGGGCTTGGAGTACTTC. Its protein product is CASSLRQGLEYF. The chain recombines TRBV28 with TRBJ2-7; TRBD1 agrees at 7 bases. The CDR3 has 12 amino acids. V trimming: 3 bases; J trimming: 11 bases; junction bases outside the gene matches: 7. Germline CDR1 MDHEN, CDR2 SYDVKM.

The V call is TRBV4-2, the J call TRBJ2-1, with 7 bases that match TRBD1. CDR3 length: 16 amino acids. CDR1 is LGHNA and CDR2 is YNFKEQ in the germline V gene. The ends lost 4 bases at V and 5 bases at J; junction bases unmatched: 11. CDR3 residues: CASSRTASGTDNEQFF. The CDR3 DNA sequence: TGTGCCAGCAGCCGGACTGCATCCGGGACAGACAATGAGCAGTTCTTC.

The chain joins TRBV2 to TRBJ2-3; tentatively, D is TRBD1 (7 bases). The CDR3 length is 15 residues. The germline CDR1 and CDR2 sequences are SNHLY and FYNNEI. The V end was cut by 5 bases, the J end by 3 bases, with 15 bases between. The CDR3: CASSPRQGGTDTQYF. Here the CDR3 DNA reads TGTGCCAGCAGTCCACGACAGGGAGGAACAGATACGCAGTATTTT.

The CDR3 reads CASSLESTEAFF. In nucleotides, the CDR3 is TGTGCCAGCAGCTTAGAAAGCACTGAAGCTTTCTTT. This chain connects TRBV11-2 to TRBJ1-1; D is undetermined. V was cut by 0 bases and J by 4 bases, with 3 bases left in between. CDR3 length: 12 amino acids. Germline lookup yields CDR1 SGHAT and CDR2 FQNNGV.

The V call is TRBV6-1, the J call TRBJ2-2; 7 bases agree with TRBD2. Germline CDR1 reads MNHNS; CDR2 reads SASEGT. J gave up 0 bases and V 10 bases, and 8 bases lay outside the gene matches. This CDR3 has 15 amino acids. The CDR3 loop is CATPGGSTNTGELFF. CDR3 DNA sequence: TGTGCCACGCCTGGCGGGAGCACGAACACCGGGGAGCTGTTTTTT.

This chain uses TRBV6-1 with TRBJ1-2, with D possibly matching TRBD1 (6 bases). The V and J ends lost 0 bases and 5 bases respectively, with 13 bases between them. Germline values: CDR1 MNHNS, CDR2 SASEGT. This CDR3 is 15 amino acids long. CDR3 sequence: CASSEAALGGYGYTF. In DNA form, the CDR3 reads TGTGCCAGCAGTGAAGCGGCCCTAGGGGGATATGGCTACACCTTC.

CDR3 sequence: CASRDRANYGYTF. For the CDR3, the DNA is TGTGCCAGCAGGGACAGGGCTAACTATGGCTACACCTTC. This chain joins TRBV6-1 and TRBJ1-2, with 8 bases fitting TRBD1. CDR3 size: 13 residues. Germline V lookup: CDR1 MNHNS, CDR2 SASEGT. The V gene end was trimmed by 6 bases and the J gene end by 0 bases; junction bases not matched to a gene: 0.

The rearrangement uses TRBV21-1 and TRBJ1-1. TRBV21-1 is a known pseudogene. The CDR3 consists of 14 residues. This CDR3 is CASSAQGGAAEAFF. The CDR3 bases are TGTGCCAGCAGCGCTCAAGGGGGGGCGGCTGAAGCTTTCTTT.

The chain employs TRBV6-1 and TRBJ1-2; perhaps TRBD1 as D (5 bases). Trimming took off 1 base at V and 5 bases at J, with 8 bases between the two ends. Germline V gene data show CDR1 as MNHNS and CDR2 as SASEGT. CDR3 length: 13 amino acids. In nucleotides, the CDR3 is TGTGCCAGCAGTGAAGGACAGATATATGGCTACACCTTC. It is translated as CASSEGQIYGYTF.

This clone was seen once. The chain uses TRBV11-2 and TRBJ2-7, with 9 bases identical to TRBD2. J gave up 3 bases and V 1 base, and 1 base lay outside the gene matches. The CDR3 spans 14 residues. Germline-derived CDR1 and CDR2 are SGHAT and FQNNGV. The chain's CDR3 is CASSLVAGVYEQYF. CDR3 DNA: TGTGCCAGCAGCTTAGTAGCGGGAGTCTACGAGCAGTACTTC.

The chain carries TRBV20-1 and TRBJ1-1; D might be TRBD1 (5 bases). CDR3 length: 11 residues. From germline, CDR1 is DFQATT and CDR2 SNEGSKA (reference sequence). V lost 6 bases, J lost 4 bases, and 9 bases lay in between. Written as DNA, the CDR3 is TGCAGTGCGGGGGGGGGCACTGAAGCTTTCTTT. It encodes CSAGGGTEAFF.

This rearrangement joins TRBV6-5 to TRBJ2-2, with unresolved D. The CDR3 contains 13 residues. Trimming took 5 bases from V and 0 from J, leaving 4 bases between them. CDR1 is MNHEY and CDR2 is SVGAGI in the germline V gene. CDR3 DNA sequence: TGTGCCAGCAGTGACCCGAACACCGGGGAGCTGTTTTTT. Amino acids: CASSDPNTGELFF.

The chain carries TRBV7-3 and TRBJ2-5, with 7 nucleotides matching TRBD2. Germline CDR1 is SGHTA and CDR2 is FQGTGA. The CDR3 contains 15 residues. After removal of 1 base from V and 4 bases from J, the junction contained 6 bases not matched to a gene. The CDR3 DNA reads TGTGCCAGCAGCTTAAGCGGGAGTGATGGAGAGACCCAGTACTTC. Its translation is CASSLSGSDGETQYF.

The chain is built from TRBV11-1 and TRBJ2-5, with 7 bases lining up with TRBD2. CDR3 length equals 14 residues. CDR1 SGHAT and CDR2 FQDESV come from the germline V gene (reference sequence). V trimming: 5 bases; J trimming: 3 bases; junction bases outside the gene matches: 6. CDR3 in DNA: TGTGCCAGCAGCGAAACTAGCGAAGAAGAGACCCAGTACTTC. This codes for CASSETSEEETQYF.